A single TCR beta chain is shown here with its context. This record comes from a study of blood T cell repertoires in COVID-19. On the study more broadly: Specimens from acute and convalescent COVID-19 originated in the United States, Italy and Spain. Nucleic acid was either cDNA or gDNA, and it came from T cells, B-cell-depleted T cells, or PBMCs.

Under the authors' procedure: The assay estimated nucleated cells by amplifying reference gene primers. Using immunoSEQ multiplex PCR, the repertoire was profiled, and TCRdb retains in-frame clones only, with some absent. Clone size and V and J calls were adopted from that table, with D and trimming inferred from the DNA. The sample consists of 95,000 to 100,000 clones, approximately 86% of them appearing once. CDR1 SGHTS and CDR2 YDEGEE come from the germline V gene. The CDR3 has 15 amino acids. V lost 0 bases, J lost 8 bases, and 10 bases stayed unmatched. The sample comprised peripheral blood. The clonotype comes from a man at least 80 years old with acute or convalescent COVID-19. The rearrangement joins TRBV5-8 to TRBJ1-2; 7 bases fit TRBD1. This chain's CDR3 is CASSLARTGRRGYTF. The CDR3, as DNA: TGTGCCAGCAGCTTGGCTCGGACAGGAAGGCGCGGCTACACCTTC.